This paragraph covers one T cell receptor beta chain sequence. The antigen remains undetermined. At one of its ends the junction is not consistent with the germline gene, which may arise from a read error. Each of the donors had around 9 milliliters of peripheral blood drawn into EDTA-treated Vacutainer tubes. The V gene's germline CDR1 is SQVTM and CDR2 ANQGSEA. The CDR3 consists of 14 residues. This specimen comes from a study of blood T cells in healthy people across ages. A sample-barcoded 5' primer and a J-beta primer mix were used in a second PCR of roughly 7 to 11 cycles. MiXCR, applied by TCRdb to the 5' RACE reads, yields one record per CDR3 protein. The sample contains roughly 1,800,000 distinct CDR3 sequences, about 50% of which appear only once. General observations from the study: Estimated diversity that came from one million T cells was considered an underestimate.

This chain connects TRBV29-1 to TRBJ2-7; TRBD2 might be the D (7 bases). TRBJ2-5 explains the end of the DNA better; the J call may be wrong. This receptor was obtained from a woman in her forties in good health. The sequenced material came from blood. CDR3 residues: CSFDGGGAAETQYF. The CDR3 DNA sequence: TGCAGCTTTGATGGAGGGGGGGCCGCAGAGACCCAGTACTTC.